Below, 10 T cell receptor beta chains from the same sample are listed, as sequenced in a study of a mutant IDH1 vaccine in newly diagnosed glioma. Described time point: week 47, end of study. Every single dose of the vaccine, 300 ug of mutant IDH1 20-mer peptide, came with topical imiquimod. No antigen has been assigned to these receptors. Libraries were prepared by immunoSEQ multiplex PCR; TCRdb keeps only in-frame clonotypes and omits some of them. The sample holds about 94,000 clones, roughly 91% seen once. The sample here was PBMCs, taken from a glioma patient whose treatment included an IDH1 peptide vaccine. These receptor sequences come from a woman aged 45-65 years with glioma.

This sequence joins TRBV5-1 and TRBJ2-3; D gene unclear. Germline V gene data show CDR1 as SGHRS and CDR2 as YFSETQ. The CDR3 contains 17 residues. The V end lost 3 bases, the J end lost 1 base, and 18 bases lay between the germline ends. Written as DNA, the CDR3 is TGCGCCAGCAGCTCGTTTAACCGCAGGCCTGGCACAGATACGCAGTATTTT. This gives the protein CASSSFNRRPGTDTQYF.

This chain joins TRBV2 and TRBJ2-7, with 11 bases aligning to TRBD1. The CDR3 loop spans 13 amino acids. Trimming took 7 bases from V and 4 from J; bases not matched to a gene: 3. Germline CDR1 and CDR2: SNHLY and FYNNEI. The CDR3 spells CASIRDRGYEQYF. In nucleotides, the CDR3 is TGTGCCAGCATCCGGGACAGGGGGTACGAGCAGTACTTC.

This chain joins TRBV9 and TRBJ2-1, with 10 nucleotides matching TRBD1. With 7 bases clipped from V and 0 bases from J, the junction kept 7 bases outside the gene matches. Per germline, CDR1 SGDLS and CDR2 YYNGEE. CDR3 size: 16 residues. CDR3 bases: TGTGCCAGCGCGCGGACAGGGGGGTTCTCCTACAATGAGCAGTTCTTC. This encodes CASARTGGFSYNEQFF. Full variable domain (rest looked up from reference TRBV9 and TRBJ2-1): DSGVTQTPKHLITATGQRVTLRCSPRSGDLSVYWYQQSLDQGLQFLIQYYNGEERAKGNILERFSAQQFPDLHSELNLSSLELGDSALYFCASARTGGFSYNEQFFGPGTRLTVL.

As regards this clone: One end of the junction varies from germline; a read error may be responsible. V and J are TRBV28 and TRBJ1-2; 9 bases map to TRBD1. The V gene's germline CDR1 is MDHEN and CDR2 SYDVKM. This CDR3 contains 15 residues. The CDR3, as DNA: TGTGCCAGCAGTTCGGGACAGGGCGGATTGTTGGGCTACATCTTC. Translating gives CASSSGQGGLLGYIF.

The chain joins TRBV27 to TRBJ2-7, with D tentatively TRBD1 (6 bases). V gave up 5 bases and J gave up 5 bases, with 13 bases separating them. CDR1 is MNHEY, CDR2 SMNVEV, per germline (reference sequence). The CDR3 runs to 13 residues. The CDR3, as DNA: TGTGCCAGCAGTCACGCCGGGACAAACGAGCAGTACTTC. Residues: CASSHAGTNEQYF.

J is TRBJ2-7 and V is TRBV6-6, with 10 bases identical to TRBD1. Per germline, CDR1 MNHNY and CDR2 SVGAGI (reference sequence). V gave up 7 bases and J gave up 6 bases; unmatched junction bases: 12. The CDR3 totals 15 residues. As DNA, the CDR3 is TGTGCCAGCACCCCATCAGGGACAGGGGACAGCGAGCAGTACTTC. Amino acids: CASTPSGTGDSEQYF.

CDR3 protein: CASSPGSINVLTF. CDR3 sequence (DNA): TGTGCCAGCTCACCAGGAAGCATAAACGTCCTGACTTTC. The rearrangement links TRBV18 to TRBJ2-6; no clear D gene. CDR1 is KGHSH and CDR2 is LQKENI in the germline V gene. CDR3 size: 13 residues. V lost 2 bases to trimming and J lost 10 bases, with 9 bases between them. Complete variable domain (other parts from reference TRBV18 and TRBJ2-6): NAGVMQNPRHLVRRRGQEARLRCSPMKGHSHVYWYRQLPEEGLKFMVYLQKENIIDESGMPKERFSAEFPKEGPSILRIQQVVRGDSAAYFCASSPGSINVLTFGAGSRLTVL.

This chain joins TRBV5-1 and TRBJ1-2; no clear D. Germline assignment: CDR1 SGHRS and CDR2 YFSETQ. The CDR3 is 15 amino acids. The V and J ends lost 0 bases and 3 bases respectively, with 12 bases between them. Written as DNA, the CDR3 is TGCGCCAGCAGCTTGGCCTATGGATCTGACTATGGCTACACCTTC. Translating it yields CASSLAYGSDYGYTF.

This clone is a singleton in its sample. The junction shows a germline mismatch at one end, possibly a read error. This chain connects TRBV6-5 to TRBJ1-1; a weak D match, TRBD1 (5 bases). The CDR3 extends over 13 amino acids. Germline CDR1 MNHEY, CDR2 SVGAGI. The CDR3 nucleotides read TGTGCCATCAGTACCGGGACGAACACTGAAGCTTTCTTT. Encoded protein: CAISTGTNTEAFF.

This clone has just a few counts. The chain recombines TRBV19 with TRBJ2-7; D is uncertain. Germline V gene data show CDR1 as LNHDA and CDR2 as SQIVND (reference sequence). Trimming took 9 bases from V and 5 from J, leaving 20 bases between them. The CDR3 loop spans 14 amino acids. As DNA, the CDR3 is TGTGCCAGGCCGATCCCCGCGGCTGTCCACGAGCAGTACTTC. This codes for CARPIPAAVHEQYF.